Shown below are 18 T cell receptor beta chains from a single sample sequenced in a study of CD8 T cells in Susac syndrome. RNA was extracted with the RNeasy kit, and a quantity of 0.5 to 1 ug was reverse transcribed using random hexamers. MiXCR, applied by TCRdb to the immunoSEQ multiplex PCR reads, yields one record per CDR3 protein. The profile shows approximately 160,000 distinct CDR3 sequences, 95% to 96% of them singletons. The sequenced sample consisted of CD4+ T cells from PBMCs. The receptors were gathered from a human donor with Susac syndrome.

The chain joins TRBV12-3 or TRBV12-4 to TRBJ2-1, with 7 positions matching TRBD1. With V trimmed by 2 bases and J by 6 bases, 7 bases remained unmatched. CDR3 length: 15 amino acids. CDR3 sequence reads: CASSLFQTGFNEQFF. The CDR3 nucleotides read TGTGCCAGCAGTTTATTCCAGACAGGGTTCAATGAGCAGTTCTTC.

This clonotype was observed a handful of times. The chain has TRBV2 and TRBJ2-5; 15 bases map to TRBD2. Germline V gene lookup returns CDR1 SNHLY and CDR2 FYNNEI. The J segment lost 5 bases and the V segment lost 4 bases, leaving 2 bases of the junction unmatched. The CDR3 runs 15 residues. CDR3 nucleotide sequence: TGTGCCAGCAGTGGTGGGACTAGCGGGGGGGAGACCCAGTACTTC. As protein: CASSGGTSGGETQYF. Full variable domain (remainder filled in from reference TRBV2 and TRBJ2-5): EPEVTQTPSHQVTQMGQEVILRCVPISNHLYFYWYRQILGQKVEFLVSFYNNEISEKSEIFDDQFSVERPDGSNFTLKIRSTKLEDSAMYFCASSGGTSGGETQYFGPGTRLLVL.

This rearrangement joins TRBV20-1 to TRBJ2-5; the match to TRBD2 covers 7 bases. This CDR3 is 13 amino acids long. Per the germline V gene, CDR1 is DFQATT and CDR2 is SNEGSKA (reference sequence). With V trimmed by 3 bases and J by 5 bases, 6 bases remained unmatched. The CDR3 loop is CSARLAVTETQYF. CDR3 DNA: TGCAGTGCTAGGCTAGCGGTAACGGAGACCCAGTACTTC.

The gene calls are TRBV29-1 and TRBJ2-5; D gene ambiguous. The CDR3 sequence is 10 residues long. Deletions cut 4 bases from V and 7 bases from J, with 7 bases between. The germline V gene encodes CDR1 SQVTM and CDR2 ANQGSEA. CDR3 coding DNA: TGCAGCGTTGCGGCTGGGACCCAGTACTTC. Its translation: CSVAAGTQYF.

The chain links TRBV9 to TRBJ2-5; 12 bases fit TRBD2. The V and J ends lost 3 bases and 4 bases, in that order; junction bases with no gene match: 7. The CDR3 totals 16 residues. The germline gives CDR1 SGDLS, CDR2 YYNGEE. The CDR3 here is CASSGPSSGRGETQYF. CDR3 nucleotides: TGTGCCAGCAGCGGACCCTCTAGCGGGAGGGGAGAGACCCAGTACTTC.

The rearrangement joins TRBV11-1 to TRBJ2-1; 8 bases align to TRBD2. Germline loops: CDR1 SGHAT, CDR2 FQDESV (reference sequence). The trim removed 5 bases at V and 9 bases at J, leaving 9 bases unmatched. The CDR3 is made up of 14 amino acids. The CDR3 protein is CASSLLAGSGEQFF. The CDR3 nucleotides are TGTGCCAGCAGCCTTTTAGCGGGATCGGGTGAGCAGTTCTTC.

V gene TRBV3-1 combines with J gene TRBJ2-2, with D possibly matching TRBD1 (5 bases). The CDR3 loop spans 13 amino acids. The V and J ends lost 4 bases and 7 bases respectively, with 10 bases between them. Per germline, CDR1 LGHDT and CDR2 YNNKEL (reference sequence). This CDR3 is CASSLAGIGELFF. CDR3 sequence (DNA): TGTGCCAGCAGCCTAGCAGGGATCGGGGAGCTGTTTTTT.

This clonotype was counted once. The chain uses TRBV30 and TRBJ1-1; D is unresolved. Trimming shortened V by 0 bases and J by 9 bases, and 11 bases separated the two germline ends. Germline V gene data show CDR1 as GTSNPN and CDR2 as SVGIG (reference sequence). The CDR3 length is 12 residues. In DNA form, the CDR3 reads TGTGCCTGGAGTGTACTTCTTAGCAAAGCTTTCTTT. It is translated as CAWSVLLSKAFF. Full variable domain (remainder filled in from reference TRBV30 and TRBJ1-1): SQTIHQWPATLVQPVGSPLSLECTVEGTSNPNLYWYRQAAGRGLQLLFYSVGIGQISSEVPQNLSASRPQDRQFILSSKKLLLSDSGFYLCAWSVLLSKAFFGQGTRLTVV.

The chain combines TRBV4-1 with TRBJ1-2; D may be TRBD1 (6 bases). The ends were cut back, 0 bases at V and 3 bases at J, with 11 bases in the middle. This CDR3 spans 15 amino acids. In germline, CDR1 is MGHRA, CDR2 YSYEKL. The CDR3 here is CASSQERGGDYGYTF. Written as DNA, the CDR3 is TGCGCCAGCAGCCAAGAGAGGGGGGGAGACTATGGCTACACCTTC.

The rearrangement links TRBV5-6 to TRBJ1-1; perhaps TRBD1 as D (6 bases). In germline, CDR1 is SGHDT, CDR2 YYEEEE. The CDR3 is 15 amino acids. Trimming pared 2 bases from V and 4 bases from J, leaving 15 bases between. The CDR3 coding sequence is TGTGCCAGCAGCTTACGGGGGCCGGGGGTCACTGAAGCTTTCTTT. This codes for CASSLRGPGVTEAFF.

The rearrangement uses TRBV28 and TRBJ2-1; TRBD2 matches at 7 bases. V was pared by 3 bases and J by 9 bases, with 11 bases of the junction left unmatched. Germline V gene sequence: CDR1 MDHEN, CDR2 SYDVKM. The CDR3 consists of 15 residues. The CDR3 DNA sequence: TGTGCCAGCAGTTTCGGGAGGCTCCTCCGGGGTGAGCAGTTCTTC. Translation gives CASSFGRLLRGEQFF.

This clonotype was seen just once. V gene TRBV20-1 combines with J gene TRBJ2-5, with 8 bases aligning to TRBD2. The J segment lost 5 bases and the V segment lost 1 base, leaving 0 bases of the junction unmatched. Germline CDR1 reads DFQATT; CDR2 reads SNEGSKA (reference sequence). The CDR3 contains 12 residues. For the CDR3, the DNA is TGCAGTGCTAGAGCGGGGGGGGAGACCCAGTACTTC. Its protein product is CSARAGGETQYF.

The chain carries TRBV7-9 and TRBJ2-5, with D hard to call. CDR3 length: 14 residues. CDR1 is SEHNR and CDR2 is FQNEAQ in the germline V gene (reference sequence). V lost 5 bases to trimming and J lost 2 bases, with 12 bases between them. The CDR3 protein is CASSPQSGQETQYF. Here the CDR3 DNA reads TGTGCCAGCAGCCCCCAGAGTGGGCAAGAGACCCAGTACTTC.

This clonotype was detected only once. The chain links TRBV29-1 to TRBJ1-2, with 8 positions matching TRBD1. This CDR3 has 12 residues. CDR1 SQVTM and CDR2 ANQGSEA come from the germline V gene. V gave up 6 bases and J gave up 7 bases; unmatched junction bases: 7. The CDR3 sequence is CSVEDRVGGYTF. CDR3 nucleotides: TGCAGCGTAGAGGACAGGGTTGGTGGCTACACCTTC.

The chain carries TRBV20-1 and TRBJ2-7, with 7 positions matching TRBD2. V shed 6 bases, J shed 3 bases, and the junction held 8 bases outside the gene matches. This CDR3 region has 13 residues. Germline assignment: CDR1 DFQATT and CDR2 SNEGSKA (reference sequence). The CDR3 DNA sequence: TGCAGTGCCCCCCCGGGAGGAAGCTACGAGCAGTACTTC. It yields the protein CSAPPGGSYEQYF.

The chain combines TRBV7-6 with TRBJ2-3, with 8 nucleotides matching TRBD2. The CDR3 runs to 17 residues. Germline V lookup: CDR1 SGHVS, CDR2 FNYEAQ. The V gene end was trimmed by 1 base and the J gene end by 0 bases; junction bases not matched to a gene: 6. The CDR3, as DNA: TGTGCCAGCAGCTTAGGGACTAGCAGCACTAGCACAGATACGCAGTATTTT. Its protein is CASSLGTSSTSTDTQYF.

The CDR3: CSARVTGGGETQYF. The CDR3 DNA is TGCAGTGCTAGAGTCACAGGGGGTGGGGAGACCCAGTACTTC. This chain connects TRBV20-1 to TRBJ2-5, with 8 bases matching TRBD1. Germline V gives CDR1 DFQATT, CDR2 SNEGSKA (reference sequence). Losses at the gene ends were 1 base for V and 5 bases for J; bases not matched to a gene: 6. The CDR3 runs to 14 residues.

The rearrangement joins TRBV12-3 or TRBV12-4 to TRBJ1-4; 11 bases align to TRBD1. CDR3 length equals 16 residues. V lost 5 bases to trimming and J lost 8 bases; unmatched junction nucleotides: 10. The CDR3 DNA reads TGTGCCAGCAGTCCCGGGACAGGGGGATGGAGGGAAAAACTGTTTTTT. This sequence encodes CASSPGTGGWREKLFF.